This TCR beta chain was observed in a study of CD4 T cells in relation to SARS-CoV-2 and coronaviruses. Across the whole study: Crossreactive spike epitopes shared across donors were mapped to their HLA restriction. Findings and caveats of the study: Each donor contributed either pre-pandemic or post-infection samples, not both.

On this clone: As yet, its antigen is unknown.

CDR1 is MNHEY, CDR2 SVGEGT, per germline. Deletions cut 5 bases from V and 6 bases from J, with 8 bases between. The CDR3 covers 11 residues. The assay was immunoSEQ multiplex PCR, and TCRdb's table has in-frame clones only and misses some. Of about 19,000 clones listed, just over 75% are singletons. CD4+ T cells from unexposed donors were obtained before the COVID-19 pandemic (2011-2018). After approximately 10 days of culture, CD4+ T cells were isolated. Cells permitting, SARS-CoV-2 S/N and four cold-coronavirus spikes were tested on unexposed-donor CD4+ T cells. Each well had a few million PBMCs in roughly 5% human AB serum with IL-2.

The specimen was CD4+ T cells from PBMCs, cultured in vitro. The chain joins TRBV6-2 or TRBV6-3 to TRBJ2-7; weak D call: TRBD2 (5 bases). The receptor comes from a human donor in good health. The CDR3: CASSPRGEQYF. In DNA form, the CDR3 reads TGTGCCAGCAGTCCCCGGGGCGAGCAGTACTTC.